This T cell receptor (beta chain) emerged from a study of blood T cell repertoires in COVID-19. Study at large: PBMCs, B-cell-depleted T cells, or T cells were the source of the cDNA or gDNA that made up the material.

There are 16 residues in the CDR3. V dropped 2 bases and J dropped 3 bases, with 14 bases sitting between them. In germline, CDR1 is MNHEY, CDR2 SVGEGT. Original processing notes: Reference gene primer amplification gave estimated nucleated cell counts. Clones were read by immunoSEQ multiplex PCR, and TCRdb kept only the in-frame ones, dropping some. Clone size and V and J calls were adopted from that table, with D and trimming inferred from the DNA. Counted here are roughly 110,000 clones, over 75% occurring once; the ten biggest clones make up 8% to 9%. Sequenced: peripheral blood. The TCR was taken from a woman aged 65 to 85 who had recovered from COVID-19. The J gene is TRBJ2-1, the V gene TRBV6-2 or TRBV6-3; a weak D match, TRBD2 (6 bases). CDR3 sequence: CASSYEGGGIYNEQFF. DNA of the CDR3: TGTGCCAGCAGTTACGAGGGAGGTGGGATCTACAATGAGCAGTTCTTC.